This TCR beta chain is drawn from a study of T cells in narcolepsy. The protocol was immunoSEQ multiplex PCR, while the TCRdb copy is restricted to in-frame clones and leaves out a portion. The sample lists about 27,000 clones; around nine tenths were seen once. Concerning this clone: The target antigen is unknown.

Whole-study results and caveats: HCRT-specific and TRIB2-specific autoreactive clonotypes appeared among same-patient CSF and blood CD4+ clonotypes. Reportedly, autoreactive clonotypes were serially detected in patients' blood but not controls'.

Specimen: CD45RA- memory CD4+ T cells from PBMCs. The TCR originated in a human donor with narcolepsy.

CDR3 nucleotides: TGTGCCAGCAGCTTAGAGGGCCTTCTTAAGGGCAGTGAGCAGTTCTTC. Protein product: CASSLEGLLKGSEQFF. The rearrangement uses TRBV7-9 and TRBJ2-1, with unresolved D. V lost 1 base and J 9 bases, leaving 19 bases between the germline ends. There are 16 residues in the CDR3. Germline CDR1 SEHNR, CDR2 FQNEAQ (reference sequence).